This section outlines one T cell receptor (beta chain) sequence together with its context. Its antigen is as yet unknown. This sample was included in a study of OX40 agonist ivuxolimab in advanced cancers. Study-wide points: The authors did not determine the antigen specificity of the expanded peripheral T cells.

Trimming cost V 0 bases and J 1 base, with 16 bases left between them. The V gene's germline CDR1 is SGHRS and CDR2 YFSETQ. The CDR3 extends over 17 amino acids. Clones were read by immunoSEQ multiplex PCR, and TCRdb kept only the in-frame ones, dropping some. This sample has around 35,000 clones, with roughly nine tenths found just once. The chain joins TRBV5-1 to TRBJ1-1, with D possibly being TRBD1 (5 bases). This clonotype originated in an adult with an advanced solid tumor such as melanoma, head and neck, liver or kidney cancer. Sample: CD4+ or CD8+ T cells sorted from blood, taken in a trial of the OX40 agonist ivuxolimab. The CDR3 loop reads CASSLGPRALGNTEAFF. As DNA, the CDR3 is TGCGCCAGCAGCTTGGGGCCCAGGGCCCTGGGGAACACTGAAGCTTTCTTT.